A single sample is the source of the 10 T cell receptor beta chains below, sequenced in a study of response to subunit inactivated influenza vaccine. A single record per CDR3 protein comes from TCRdb applying MiXCR to the RT-PCR reads. Here the sample spans hundreds of thousands of distinct CDR3 sequences, about 17% being singletons. Source: CD4+ T cells sorted from PBMCs, taken roughly 24 months after vaccination. Receptors originate from a man aged 50-75 years who received an inactivated influenza vaccine.

This clonotype was seen repeatedly, ten times or more. The CDR3 DNA reads as TGTGCCACCAGCAGCGGGAGGAGAGAAGATACGCAGTATTTT. Translated, it gives CATSSGRREDTQYF. V and J are TRBV15 and TRBJ2-3; 7 nucleotides line up with TRBD2. The ends lost 3 bases at V and 5 bases at J; junction bases unmatched: 5. CDR1 is LNHNV and CDR2 is YYDKDF in the germline V gene (reference sequence). The CDR3 contains 14 residues.

The chain couples TRBV4-3 to TRBJ2-1; 9 nucleotides align to TRBD2. Germline V gene data show CDR1 as LGHNA and CDR2 as YSLEER. Losses at the gene ends were 1 base for V and 7 bases for J; bases not matched to a gene: 8. The CDR3 spans 16 residues. CDR3 in amino acids: CASSQGAGGKLNEQFF. CDR3 nucleotide sequence: TGCGCCAGCAGCCAAGGAGCGGGAGGCAAACTTAATGAGCAGTTCTTC.

The chain employs TRBV20-1 and TRBJ2-7; 10 bases align to TRBD1. V trimming: 6 bases; J trimming: 6 bases; junction bases outside the gene matches: 5. CDR1 is DFQATT and CDR2 is SNEGSKA in the germline V gene (reference sequence). CDR3 size: 12 residues. Here the CDR3 reads CSAGQGLFEQYF. The CDR3 nucleotides are TGCAGTGCGGGACAGGGGTTGTTCGAGCAGTACTTC.

This clonotype came up a few times. The chain employs TRBV5-6 and TRBJ2-2; D is perhaps TRBD1 (6 bases). V lost 4 bases to trimming and J lost 4 bases, with 17 bases between them. The germline CDR1 and CDR2 sequences are SGHDT and YYEEEE. This CDR3 contains 16 residues. CDR3 coding DNA: TGTGCCAGCAGCAAAGAAGACAGGATCCTCACCGGGGAGCTGTTTTTT. This sequence encodes CASSKEDRILTGELFF.

The V and J genes are TRBV2 and TRBJ1-5, with D perhaps matching TRBD1 (5 bases). Deletions cut 7 bases from V and 5 bases from J, with 18 bases between. CDR1 is SNHLY and CDR2 is FYNNEI in the germline V gene. CDR3 length equals 15 residues. The CDR3 reads CASKSLGRDYQPQHF. The CDR3, as DNA: TGTGCCAGCAAGTCTCTTGGGAGGGACTATCAGCCCCAGCATTTT.

CDR3 sequence reads: CASSLAGAGGQETQYF. CDR3 sequence (DNA): TGCGCCAGCAGCTTGGCCGGCGCGGGGGGGCAAGAGACCCAGTACTTC. This chain connects TRBV5-1 to TRBJ2-5; 9 bases match TRBD2. Germline V gene data show CDR1 as SGHRS and CDR2 as YFSETQ. The CDR3 is made up of 16 amino acids. Trimming took 0 bases from V and 2 from J; bases not matched to a gene: 5.

At least ten counts were recorded for this clonotype. This sequence joins TRBV12-3 or TRBV12-4 and TRBJ1-1, with unresolved D. The V gene lost 6 bases and the J gene lost 4 bases, with 18 bases spanning the gap. The CDR3 spans 15 residues. The CDR3 is CASSVTGRLGTEAFF. The CDR3 DNA follows: TGTGCCAGCAGCGTCACGGGCCGATTGGGCACTGAAGCTTTCTTT.

This clonotype occurred many times. The V and J genes are TRBV7-2 and TRBJ2-7, with 11 bases that match TRBD1. V gave up 5 bases and J gave up 2 bases; unmatched junction bases: 2. Germline V lookup: CDR1 SGHTA, CDR2 FQGNSA. This CDR3 comprises 14 residues. This CDR3 reads CASSQGQGAYEQYF. CDR3 nucleotides: TGTGCCAGCAGCCAGGGACAGGGGGCCTACGAGCAGTACTTC.

This clonotype has more than one count but fewer than ten. V usage is TRBV3-1 and J usage is TRBJ2-2, with D perhaps TRBD2 (5 bases). The ends were cut back, 1 base at V and 3 bases at J, with 15 bases in the middle. This CDR3 has 17 amino acids. Germline V lookup: CDR1 LGHDT, CDR2 YNNKEL (reference sequence). The DNA of the CDR3 is TGTGCCAGCAGCCAAGCCGGGATAAGGGTTGACACCGGGGAGCTGTTTTTT. Translating gives CASSQAGIRVDTGELFF.

The chain links TRBV12-3 or TRBV12-4 to TRBJ2-1; D assignment may be TRBD1 or TRBD2 (6 bases each). With 3 bases removed from V and 12 bases from J, the gap between germline ends came to 12 bases. The CDR3 runs 12 residues. CDR3 sequence: CASSFSRGLQFF. The CDR3 nucleotides read TGTGCCAGCAGTTTTTCCAGGGGACTGCAGTTCTTC.